This section outlines one T cell receptor (beta chain) sequence together with its context. Its antigen is unidentified. This entry comes from a study of pediatric ulcerative colitis. Regarding the study as a whole: Two patients had blood samples with substantially reduced template counts. Compared with controls, ulcerative colitis showed greater blood-rectum clone sharing.

This CDR3 has 14 amino acids. Trimming cost V 5 bases and J 8 bases, with 16 bases left between them. Germline-derived CDR1 and CDR2 are SGHTA and FQGTGA. Up to 500,000 reads were sequenced per sample. Produced via immunoSEQ multiplex PCR; TCRdb's table is partial and in-frame only. The sample lists roughly 60,000 clones; about 90% were seen once. Controls had normal endoscopy and no IBD diagnosis within a year. The chain employs TRBV7-3 and TRBJ2-4; tentatively, D is TRBD1 (6 bases). The sequenced sample consisted of blood. The origin of this receptor is a boy under 18 who was a control in a study of pediatric ulcerative colitis. The DNA for the CDR3 is TGTGCCAGCAGCCGAGGGGGTCAGGCGGACATTCAGTACTTC. Its translation: CASSRGGQADIQYF.